This T cell receptor beta chain was obtained from a study of blood T cell repertoires in COVID-19. In the study overall: Material from acute and convalescent COVID-19 was sourced from the United States, Italy and Spain. Sources were T cells, B-cell-depleted T cells, or PBMCs; the material itself was cDNA or gDNA.

Authors' processing steps: Reference gene primer amplification gave nucleated cell count estimates. Using immunoSEQ multiplex PCR, the repertoire was profiled, and TCRdb retains in-frame clones only, with some absent. From that table come the V and J calls and clone size; the DNA was used to work out D and trimming. This sample has around 130,000 clones, with about 80% found just once. Germline lookup yields CDR1 SEHNR and CDR2 FQNEAQ (reference sequence). The V gene lost 5 bases and the J gene lost 0 bases, with 10 bases spanning the gap. The CDR3 runs 15 residues. The chain combines TRBV7-9 with TRBJ2-2, with D possibly matching TRBD1 (6 bases). Sequencing was done on a sample of peripheral blood. The TCR originated in a human donor in a cohort sampled during active COVID-19. The DNA for the CDR3 is TGTGCCAGCAGCGAGGGACAAGCGAACACCGGGGAGCTGTTTTTT. This sequence encodes CASSEGQANTGELFF.